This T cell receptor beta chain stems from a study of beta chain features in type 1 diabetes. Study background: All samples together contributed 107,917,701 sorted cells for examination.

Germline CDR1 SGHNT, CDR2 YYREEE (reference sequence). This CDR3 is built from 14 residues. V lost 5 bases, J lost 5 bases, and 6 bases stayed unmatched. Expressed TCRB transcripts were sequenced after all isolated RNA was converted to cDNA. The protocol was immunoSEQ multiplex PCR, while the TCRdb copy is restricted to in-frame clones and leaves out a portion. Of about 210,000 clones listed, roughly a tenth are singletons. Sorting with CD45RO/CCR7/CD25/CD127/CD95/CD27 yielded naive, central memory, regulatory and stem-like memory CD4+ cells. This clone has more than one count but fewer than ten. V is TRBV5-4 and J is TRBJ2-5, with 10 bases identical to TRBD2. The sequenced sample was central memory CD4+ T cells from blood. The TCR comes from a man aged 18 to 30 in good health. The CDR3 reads CASSRLAGMETQYF. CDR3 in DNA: TGTGCCAGCAGTAGACTAGCGGGCATGGAGACCCAGTACTTC.